This T cell receptor (beta chain) appears in the sequencing data of a study of OX40 agonist ivuxolimab in advanced cancers. Overall study: Every 2 weeks, ivuxolimab was infused into the patients intravenously at between 0.01 and 10 mg/kg. Earlier anti-PD-1, anti-PD-L1 or anti-CTLA-4 therapy was permitted; under 50% had received some. Of mixed ages from about 20 to 90 and averaging 60 years, the group was over 80% male.

This table comes from immunoSEQ multiplex PCR, and its TCRdb copy is limited to in-frame clones, with some not included. Here the sample spans about 79,000 clones, under 90% being singletons. Study-wide findings and caveats: Patients with a partial response at 0.1-3.0 mg/kg had among the lowest clonal expansion.

In regard to this clone: Its antigen is currently unknown.

Trimming took off 3 bases at V and 0 bases at J, with 7 bases between the two ends. The length of the CDR3 is 14 residues. Germline values: CDR1 SGDLS, CDR2 YYNGEE. The source was CD4+ or CD8+ T cells sorted from blood, collected in a trial of the OX40 agonist ivuxolimab. The TCR was taken from an adult with an advanced solid tumor such as melanoma, head and neck, liver or kidney cancer. The rearrangement links TRBV9 to TRBJ1-3; D gene uncertain. The CDR3 sequence: CASSAAASGNTIYF. CDR3 coding DNA: TGTGCCAGCAGCGCGGCAGCCTCTGGAAACACCATATATTTT.